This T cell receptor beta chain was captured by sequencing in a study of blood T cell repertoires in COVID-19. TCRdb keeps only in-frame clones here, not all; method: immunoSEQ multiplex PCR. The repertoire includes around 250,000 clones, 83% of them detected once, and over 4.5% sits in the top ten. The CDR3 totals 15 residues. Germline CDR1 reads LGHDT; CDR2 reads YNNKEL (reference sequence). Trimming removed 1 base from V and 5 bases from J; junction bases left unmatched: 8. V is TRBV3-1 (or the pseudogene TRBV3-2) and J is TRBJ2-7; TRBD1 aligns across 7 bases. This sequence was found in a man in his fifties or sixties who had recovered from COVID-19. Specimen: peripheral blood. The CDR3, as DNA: TGTGCCAGCAGCCAAGTATGGGACAGCGTGGACGAGCAGTACTTC. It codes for CASSQVWDSVDEQYF.